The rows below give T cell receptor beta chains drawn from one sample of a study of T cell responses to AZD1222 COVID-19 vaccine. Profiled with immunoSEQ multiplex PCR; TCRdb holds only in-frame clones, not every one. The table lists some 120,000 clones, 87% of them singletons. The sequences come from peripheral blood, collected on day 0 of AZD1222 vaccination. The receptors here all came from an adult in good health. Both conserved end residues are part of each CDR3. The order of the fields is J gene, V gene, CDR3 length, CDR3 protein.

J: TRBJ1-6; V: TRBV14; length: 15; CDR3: CASSQDILSGSPLHF
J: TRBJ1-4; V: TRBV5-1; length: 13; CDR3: CASSVGPNEKLFF
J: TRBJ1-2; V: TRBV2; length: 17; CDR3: CASSPRATGYLENGYTF
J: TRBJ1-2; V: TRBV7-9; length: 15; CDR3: CASRPGTGFRDGYTF
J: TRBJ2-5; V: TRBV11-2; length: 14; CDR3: CASSQDRFQETQYF
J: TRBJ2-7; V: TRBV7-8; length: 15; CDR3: CASSVREGTTYEQYF
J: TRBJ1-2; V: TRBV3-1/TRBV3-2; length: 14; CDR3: CASSQAARAYGYTF
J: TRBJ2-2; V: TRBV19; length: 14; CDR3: CASSIGQNTGELFF
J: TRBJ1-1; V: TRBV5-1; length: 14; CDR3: CASSFTNMNTEAFF
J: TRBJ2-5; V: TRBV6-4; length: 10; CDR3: CASSEETQYF
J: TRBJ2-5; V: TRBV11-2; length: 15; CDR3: CASSPRTGVIETQYF
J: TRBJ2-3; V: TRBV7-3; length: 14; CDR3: CASSLTRYTDTQYF